Below are 28 T cell receptor beta chains sequenced from a single sample in a study of CD8+ T cells in alopecia areata. Extraction of RNA preceded its reverse transcription into cDNA, which served as the sequencing template. Profiled with immunoSEQ multiplex PCR; TCRdb holds only in-frame clones, not every one. The sample includes about 30,000 clones, 62% of them seen just once. The material sequenced was NKG2D-high CD8+ T cells sorted from blood. The receptors originated from a human donor with alopecia areata.

The chain combines TRBV28 with TRBJ1-6; TRBD1 might be the D (5 bases). Germline assignment: CDR1 MDHEN and CDR2 SYDVKM. The V gene lost 5 bases and the J gene lost 7 bases, with 6 bases spanning the gap. This CDR3 comprises 12 residues. Here the CDR3 DNA reads TGTGCCAGCAGTGGGGCCAATTCACCCCTCCACTTT. Amino acids: CASSGANSPLHF.

The gene calls are TRBV10-3 and TRBJ2-6; D possibly corresponds to TRBD1 (6 bases). This CDR3 region has 18 residues. The V gene's germline CDR1 is ENHRY and CDR2 SYGVKD. Deletions cut 2 bases from V and 0 bases from J, with 14 bases between. The CDR3 sequence: CAISEGWTARSGANVLTF. DNA for the CDR3: TGTGCCATCAGTGAGGGTTGGACAGCCCGCTCTGGGGCCAACGTCCTGACTTTC.

V gene TRBV6-5 combines with J gene TRBJ2-1; D is possibly TRBD1 (6 bases). From germline, CDR1 is MNHEY and CDR2 SVGAGI. Trimming pared 6 bases from V and 4 bases from J, leaving 13 bases between. The CDR3 runs 14 residues. CDR3 DNA sequence: TGTGCCAGCAGAGAGCAGCAGGGGTACAATGAGCAGTTCTTC. It is translated as CASREQQGYNEQFF.

The rearrangement uses TRBV4-3 and TRBJ2-3, with 9 bases matching TRBD2. The germline V gene encodes CDR1 LGHNA and CDR2 YSLEER. CDR3 size: 17 residues. V shed 0 bases, J shed 2 bases, and the junction held 6 bases outside the gene matches. The CDR3 nucleotides read TGCGCCAGCAGCCAAGATAGAGCGGGGGGCCTCACAGATACGCAGTATTTT. Protein sequence: CASSQDRAGGLTDTQYF.

V and J are TRBV6-1 and TRBJ2-2, with D uncertain. Trimming removed 2 bases at V and 1 base at J, with 14 bases between. This CDR3 has 17 residues. Germline assignment: CDR1 MNHNS and CDR2 SASEGT. For the CDR3, the DNA is TGTGCCAGCAGTGAACTCTCTAGGACCGGGAACACCGGGGAGCTGTTTTTT. This encodes CASSELSRTGNTGELFF.

The genes are TRBV7-9 and TRBJ1-2; 7 nucleotides align to TRBD1. In germline, CDR1 is SEHNR, CDR2 FQNEAQ (reference sequence). The CDR3 consists of 15 residues. Germline trimming cut 5 bases from V and 0 bases from J; bases unmatched to any gene: 6. DNA for the CDR3: TGTGCCAGCAGCACCGGTGACAGGGCTAACTATGGCTACACCTTC. Protein sequence: CASSTGDRANYGYTF. Complete variable domain (other parts from reference TRBV7-9 and TRBJ1-2): DTGVSQNPRHKITKRGQNVTFRCDPISEHNRLYWYRQTLGQGPEFLTYFQNEAQLEKSRLLSDRFSAERPKGSFSTLEIQRTEQGDSAMYLCASSTGDRANYGYTFGSGTRLTVV.

The V gene is TRBV2, the J gene TRBJ2-7; D ambiguous. Germline V gene data show CDR1 as SNHLY and CDR2 as FYNNEI. Trimming cost V 4 bases and J 2 bases, with 12 bases left between them. This CDR3 has 14 residues. The CDR3, as DNA: TGTGCCAGCAGTGTACTTCTTAGGCCCTACGAGCAGTACTTC. Protein: CASSVLLRPYEQYF. The full variable domain, its missing parts supplied by reference TRBV2 and TRBJ2-7, is EPEVTQTPSHQVTQMGQEVILRCVPISNHLYFYWYRQILGQKVEFLVSFYNNEISEKSEIFDDQFSVERPDGSNFTLKIRSTKLEDSAMYFCASSVLLRPYEQYFGPGTRLTVT.

Only a few counts were recorded for this clone. This chain uses TRBV28 with TRBJ2-6, with unresolved D. Germline CDR1 MDHEN, CDR2 SYDVKM. CDR3 length: 15 amino acids. V lost 3 bases and J lost 0, with 6 bases in between. The CDR3: CASSFVSSGANVLTF. CDR3 nucleotide sequence: TGTGCCAGCAGTTTCGTTTCCTCTGGGGCCAACGTCCTGACTTTC.

The chain employs TRBV11-2 and TRBJ2-1; D is perhaps TRBD2 (5 bases). Germline V CDR1 and CDR2: SGHAT, FQNNGV. The germline V and J ends were trimmed by 5 bases and 0 bases, with 11 bases remaining between them. The CDR3 is made up of 15 amino acids. CDR3 coding DNA: TGTGCCAGCAGCCTTTTAGCGAACTCCTACAATGAGCAGTTCTTC. Translation: CASSLLANSYNEQFF.

J is TRBJ2-7 and V is TRBV27; no definite D call. The V gene lost 5 bases and the J gene lost 2 bases, with 10 bases spanning the gap. CDR1 MNHEY and CDR2 SMNVEV come from the germline V gene (reference sequence). This CDR3 comprises 13 residues. DNA of the CDR3: TGTGCCAGCAGTATGGACGGCGCCTACGAGCAGTACTTC. Residues: CASSMDGAYEQYF.

The J gene is TRBJ2-7, the V gene TRBV4-1; 12 bases align to TRBD2. Germline V gives CDR1 MGHRA, CDR2 YSYEKL. The CDR3 spans 15 residues. Unmatched junction bases numbered 0, after V lost 1 base and J lost 2 bases. CDR3 nucleotides: TGCGCCAGCAGCCAAGGACTAGCGGGAGCCTACGAGCAGTACTTC. Translated, it gives CASSQGLAGAYEQYF.

In this sample, this clone is medium-sized. In DNA, the CDR3 is TGTGCCAGCAGCCGAACCACTAGCGGAGAGACCCAGTACTTC. Translated, it gives CASSRTTSGETQYF. The rearrangement joins TRBV7-9 to TRBJ2-5; 8 bases align to TRBD2. From germline, CDR1 is SEHNR and CDR2 FQNEAQ (reference sequence). The junction had 6 bases not matched to a gene; V was cut back by 5 bases and J by 4 bases. The CDR3 runs 14 residues.

The rearrangement uses TRBV5-1 and TRBJ1-2; 7 bases fit TRBD1. V shed 1 base, J shed 4 bases, and the junction held 4 bases outside the gene matches. The germline V gene has CDR1 SGHRS and CDR2 YFSETQ. The CDR3 has 14 amino acids. Written as DNA, the CDR3 is TGCGCCAGCAGCTTGTCGAACAGGGGCTATGGCTACACCTTC. Protein product: CASSLSNRGYGYTF.

This clone occurred a few times. The J gene is TRBJ2-5, the V gene TRBV29-1; possibly TRBD1 for D (5 bases). The CDR3 extends over 13 amino acids. Germline values: CDR1 SQVTM, CDR2 ANQGSEA. V lost 6 bases, J lost 5 bases, and 16 bases lay in between. CDR3 region: CSVIQALLETQYF. The CDR3 DNA is TGCAGCGTGATACAGGCCCTCCTGGAGACCCAGTACTTC.

Only one count was recorded for this clone. This chain links TRBV28 with TRBJ2-3, with D hard to call. The CDR3 sequence is 11 residues long. V lost 5 bases and J 3 bases, leaving 3 bases between the germline ends. Germline lookup yields CDR1 MDHEN and CDR2 SYDVKM. CDR3 bases: TGTGCCAGCAGTGATACAGATACGCAGTATTTT. The encoded protein is CASSDTDTQYF.

The DNA for the CDR3 is TGTGCCAGCAGCTTCTCTCGCCGGTGGCAGGGGAAAGAGACCCAGTACTTC. Its protein product is CASSFSRRWQGKETQYF. This chain links TRBV5-4 with TRBJ2-5; D may be TRBD1 (6 bases). This CDR3 is 17 amino acids long. Trimming cost V 2 bases and J 3 bases, with 20 bases left between them. CDR1 is SGHNT and CDR2 is YYREEE in the germline V gene (reference sequence).

The rearrangement links TRBV19 to TRBJ2-5; 13 bases map to TRBD2. The germline V gene has CDR1 LNHDA and CDR2 SQIVND (reference sequence). The CDR3 loop spans 16 amino acids. V dropped 4 bases and J dropped 1; count of bases not matched to a gene: 3. CDR3 amino acids: CASSTWTSGGQETQYF. The DNA for the CDR3 is TGTGCCAGTAGTACCTGGACTAGCGGGGGCCAAGAGACCCAGTACTTC.

The chain is built from TRBV7-9 and TRBJ2-5; D gene uncertain. CDR1 is SEHNR, CDR2 FQNEAQ, per germline (reference sequence). The CDR3 totals 13 residues. Trimming cost V 2 bases and J 4 bases, with 8 bases left between them. The CDR3 loop reads CASSLIGSETQYF. The CDR3 DNA reads TGTGCCAGCAGCTTAATTGGGTCAGAGACCCAGTACTTC.

This clone was picked up one time. The V and J genes are TRBV7-9 and TRBJ1-5; tentatively, D is TRBD1 (5 bases). The CDR3 sequence is 14 residues long. V lost 4 bases and J 0 bases, leaving 7 bases between the germline ends. Germline CDR1 SEHNR, CDR2 FQNEAQ (reference sequence). CDR3 in amino acids: CASSSRDSNQPQHF. The CDR3 DNA reads TGTGCCAGCAGCTCCAGGGATAGCAATCAGCCCCAGCATTTT.

The rearrangement uses TRBV7-2 and TRBJ2-7, with D possibly matching TRBD2 (6 bases). The CDR3 is 13 amino acids. Trimming pared 4 bases from V and 2 bases from J, leaving 9 bases between. From germline, CDR1 is SGHTA and CDR2 FQGNSA. The CDR3 nucleotides read TGTGCCAGCAGCTGGGGACTTCCCTACGAGCAGTACTTC. It specifies CASSWGLPYEQYF. The full variable domain, in which reference TRBV7-2 and TRBJ2-7 provide the parts outside the CDR3, is GAGVSQSPSNKVTEKGKDVELRCDPISGHTALYWYRQSLGQGLEFLIYFQGNSAPDKSGLPSDRFSAERTGGSVSTLTIQRTQQEDSAVYLCASSWGLPYEQYFGPGTRLTVT.

V and J are TRBV9 and TRBJ2-3; tentative D call: TRBD1 (5 bases). The CDR3 consists of 15 residues. Trimming pared 3 bases from V and 2 bases from J, leaving 13 bases between. Germline CDR1 SGDLS, CDR2 YYNGEE. For the CDR3, the DNA is TGTGCCAGCAGCGATACAGGACGAATCACAGATACGCAGTATTTT. Its translation is CASSDTGRITDTQYF.

V is TRBV7-6 and J is TRBJ2-5; TRBD2 matches at 13 bases. The germline V gene encodes CDR1 SGHVS and CDR2 FNYEAQ. V shed 3 bases, J shed 13 bases, and the junction held 11 bases outside the gene matches. The CDR3 loop spans 15 amino acids. CDR3 bases: TGTGCCAGCAGCTTGGGGACTAGCGGGACCTATGGTCTGTACTTC. Translated: CASSLGTSGTYGLYF.

The table lists this clone with a count of one. This chain links TRBV5-1 with TRBJ2-7; 7 positions agree with TRBD1. This CDR3 is 13 amino acids long. The V and J ends lost 0 bases and 5 bases, in that order; junction bases with no gene match: 2. The germline gives CDR1 SGHRS, CDR2 YFSETQ. The CDR3 nucleotides read TGCGCCAGCAGCTTGGGACAGGGTAACGAGCAGTACTTC. Translated, it gives CASSLGQGNEQYF.

This clone appeared a few times. This chain joins TRBV7-9 and TRBJ1-2, with 8 bases matching TRBD1. After removal of 6 bases from V and 3 bases from J, the junction contained 3 bases not matched to a gene. The CDR3 is 13 amino acids. Per the germline V gene, CDR1 is SEHNR and CDR2 is FQNEAQ (reference sequence). CDR3 bases: TGTGCCAGCAGAAGGGACAGGTACTATGGCTACACCTTC. Protein: CASRRDRYYGYTF. The variable domain in full, with the rest retrieved from reference TRBV7-9 and TRBJ1-2, is DTGVSQNPRHKITKRGQNVTFRCDPISEHNRLYWYRQTLGQGPEFLTYFQNEAQLEKSRLLSDRFSAERPKGSFSTLEIQRTEQGDSAMYLCASRRDRYYGYTFGSGTRLTVV.

The chain recombines TRBV19 with TRBJ1-5; the D is unclear. The length of the CDR3 is 13 residues. CDR1 and CDR2 (germline): LNHDA, SQIVND (reference sequence). V was shortened by 2 bases and J by 7 bases, with 9 bases between the two germline ends. CDR3 sequence reads: CASSIRSVQPQHF. The CDR3 DNA reads TGTGCCAGTAGTATAAGGTCGGTACAGCCCCAGCATTTT.

The chain uses TRBV5-4 and TRBJ1-1; the match to TRBD1 covers 7 bases. The germline V gene has CDR1 SGHNT and CDR2 YYREEE (reference sequence). With V trimmed by 0 bases and J by 4 bases, 6 bases remained unmatched. The CDR3 contains 15 residues. The CDR3 DNA reads TGTGCCAGCAGCTTGGTTGAGGGGGCGCCCACTGAAGCTTTCTTT. It encodes CASSLVEGAPTEAFF.

This chain links TRBV6-5 with TRBJ2-3; D is perhaps TRBD1 (6 bases). This CDR3 comprises 15 residues. The germline V gene encodes CDR1 MNHEY and CDR2 SVGAGI. V was pared by 6 bases and J by 2 bases, with 15 bases between. CDR3 nucleotides: TGTGCCAGCAGCTCACAGGGAGCTTTCACAGATACGCAGTATTTT. It specifies CASSSQGAFTDTQYF.

This chain links TRBV18 with TRBJ2-7; the match to TRBD2 covers 8 bases. Germline loops: CDR1 KGHSH, CDR2 LQKENI. V lost 6 bases, J lost 3 bases, and 4 bases stayed unmatched. This CDR3 spans 13 amino acids. The CDR3 DNA reads as TGTGCCAGCTCCGCCGGGGGGGGCTACGAGCAGTACTTC. Its protein is CASSAGGGYEQYF. The full variable domain, with the rest looked up from reference TRBV18 and TRBJ2-7, is NAGVMQNPRHLVRRRGQEARLRCSPMKGHSHVYWYRQLPEEGLKFMVYLQKENIIDESGMPKERFSAEFPKEGPSILRIQQVVRGDSAAYFCASSAGGGYEQYFGPGTRLTVT.